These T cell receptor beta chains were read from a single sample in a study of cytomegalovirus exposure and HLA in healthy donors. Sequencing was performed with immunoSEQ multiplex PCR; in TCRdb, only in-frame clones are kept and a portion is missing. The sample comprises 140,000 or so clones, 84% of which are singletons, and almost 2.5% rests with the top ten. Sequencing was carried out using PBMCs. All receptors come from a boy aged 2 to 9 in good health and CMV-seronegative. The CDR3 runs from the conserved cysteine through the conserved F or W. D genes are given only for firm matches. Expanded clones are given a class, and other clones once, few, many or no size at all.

cdr3_nt: TGCAGCGTTAAGCCCTTCTATAATTCACCCCTCCACTTT
cdr3_aa: CSVKPFYNSPLHF
d_call: NA
j_call: TRBJ1-6
clone_size: NA
v_call: TRBV29-1

cdr3_nt: TGTGCCAGCAGCTTGGGACAGGGCTTTGGCGAGCAGTACTTC
cdr3_aa: CASSLGQGFGEQYF
d_call: TRBD1
j_call: TRBJ2-7
clone_size: NA
v_call: TRBV5-4

cdr3_nt: TGTGCCAGCAGCCAAAAAACAGGGCCTAGCTCCTATAATTCACCCCTCCACTTT
cdr3_aa: CASSQKTGPSSYNSPLHF
d_call: NA
j_call: TRBJ1-6
clone_size: once
v_call: TRBV14

cdr3_nt: TGTGCTAGTGTCTTTGACTTCTCTGGAAACACCATATATTTT
cdr3_aa: CASVFDFSGNTIYF
d_call: NA
j_call: TRBJ1-3
clone_size: NA
v_call: TRBV12-5

cdr3_nt: TGCGCCAGCAGCTGGGGACAGGGGGCATACGAGCAGTACTTC
cdr3_aa: CASSWGQGAYEQYF
d_call: TRBD1
j_call: TRBJ2-7
clone_size: NA
v_call: TRBV5-1

cdr3_nt: TGTGCCAGCAGGGATACAGGGTCCACTGAAGCTTTCTTT
cdr3_aa: CASRDTGSTEAFF
d_call: NA
j_call: TRBJ1-1
clone_size: few
v_call: TRBV6-1

cdr3_nt: TGTGCCAGCTCACTAGACAGCTACGAGCAGTACTTC
cdr3_aa: CASSLDSYEQYF
d_call: NA
j_call: TRBJ2-7
clone_size: NA
v_call: TRBV18

cdr3_nt: TGCGCCAGCAGTTCTAGCGGGAGTGGCTACAATGAGCAGTTCTTC
cdr3_aa: CASSSSGSGYNEQFF
d_call: TRBD2
j_call: TRBJ2-1
clone_size: NA
v_call: TRBV10-1

cdr3_nt: TGTGCCAGTAGTATGGACAGGGGGGCTCTTGGGCGCGACAATCAGCCCCAGCATTTT
cdr3_aa: CASSMDRGALGRDNQPQHF
d_call: TRBD1
j_call: TRBJ1-5
clone_size: NA
v_call: TRBV19

cdr3_nt: TGTGCCAGTAGAGAGGTTGGCTCCTACGAGCAGTACTTC
cdr3_aa: CASREVGSYEQYF
d_call: NA
j_call: TRBJ2-7
clone_size: NA
v_call: TRBV19

cdr3_nt: TGTGCCAGCAGTGCGGGACAGGGGATCCACGAGCAGTACTTC
cdr3_aa: CASSAGQGIHEQYF
d_call: TRBD1
j_call: TRBJ2-7
clone_size: NA
v_call: TRBV6-1

cdr3_nt: TGTGCCAGCAGCAGAAGGGACAGGGTCAATGAGCAGTTCTTC
cdr3_aa: CASSRRDRVNEQFF
d_call: TRBD1
j_call: TRBJ2-1
clone_size: NA
v_call: TRBV7-9

cdr3_nt: TGTGCCAGCAGCGCAGCGTACAGGGGGCCCGCGAACACTGAAGCTTTCTTT
cdr3_aa: CASSAAYRGPANTEAFF
d_call: TRBD1
j_call: TRBJ1-1
clone_size: NA
v_call: TRBV7-8

cdr3_nt: TGCGCCAGCAGCCAAGGGGGGGGGTACGGGAATGAGCAGTTCTTC
cdr3_aa: CASSQGGGYGNEQFF
d_call: TRBD2
j_call: TRBJ2-1
clone_size: few
v_call: TRBV4-1

cdr3_nt: TGTGCCAGCAGCTTTAGCGGTCCGGGGACAGGGTATGAAAAACTGTTTTTT
cdr3_aa: CASSFSGPGTGYEKLFF
d_call: TRBD1
j_call: TRBJ1-4
clone_size: NA
v_call: TRBV5-4

cdr3_nt: TGTGCCAGCTCGTCTGCGGGGGACCACACAGATACGCAGTATTTT
cdr3_aa: CASSSAGDHTDTQYF
d_call: TRBD2
j_call: TRBJ2-3
clone_size: NA
v_call: TRBV18

cdr3_nt: TGCGCCAGCAGCCCGGGACTAGCGGGGAACCATCGCGAGCAGTACTTC
cdr3_aa: CASSPGLAGNHREQYF
d_call: TRBD2
j_call: TRBJ2-7
clone_size: once
v_call: TRBV5-1

cdr3_nt: TGTGCCAGCAGTTACTCGGGGGCGACCTACGAGCAGTACTTC
cdr3_aa: CASSYSGATYEQYF
d_call: NA
j_call: TRBJ2-7
clone_size: once
v_call: TRBV6-5

cdr3_nt: TGTGCCAGCAGTGAAAGGGACAGGCCGTCAGATACGCAGTATTTT
cdr3_aa: CASSERDRPSDTQYF
d_call: TRBD1
j_call: TRBJ2-3
clone_size: NA
v_call: TRBV6-1

cdr3_nt: TGCGCCAGCAGCCAACAGGCTAGCTCCTACAATGAGCAGTTCTTC
cdr3_aa: CASSQQASSYNEQFF
d_call: NA
j_call: TRBJ2-1
clone_size: NA
v_call: TRBV10-2

cdr3_nt: TGCGCCAGCAGCTCTGGGACTACTGTGGGCGAGCAGTACTTC
cdr3_aa: CASSSGTTVGEQYF
d_call: TRBD2
j_call: TRBJ2-7
clone_size: NA
v_call: TRBV5-1

cdr3_nt: TGTGCCAGCAGCTTAGCGGGCAGACCCGTGGGGGGCGAGCAGTACTTC
cdr3_aa: CASSLAGRPVGGEQYF
d_call: NA
j_call: TRBJ2-7
clone_size: NA
v_call: TRBV7-2

cdr3_nt: TGTGCCAGCAGCCCCGTAGCGGGGGAGCCACAAGAGACCCAGTACTTC
cdr3_aa: CASSPVAGEPQETQYF
d_call: TRBD2
j_call: TRBJ2-5
clone_size: NA
v_call: TRBV14

cdr3_nt: TGTGCCAGCGCCCCAGAAGAGACCCAGTACTTC
cdr3_aa: CASAPEETQYF
d_call: NA
j_call: TRBJ2-5
clone_size: NA
v_call: TRBV6-5

cdr3_nt: TGTGCCTCCTGGGCAGGAAACACCATATATTTT
cdr3_aa: CASWAGNTIYF
d_call: NA
j_call: TRBJ1-3
clone_size: few
v_call: TRBV6-1

cdr3_nt: TGTGCCAGCAGTTACTCTCTTGGGACAGCGAGCTATGGCTACACCTTC
cdr3_aa: CASSYSLGTASYGYTF
d_call: TRBD1
j_call: TRBJ1-2
clone_size: NA
v_call: TRBV6-5

cdr3_nt: TGTGCCAGCAGCCAAAACGCGGGAGCGAGTGAGCAGTTCTTC
cdr3_aa: CASSQNAGASEQFF
d_call: TRBD2
j_call: TRBJ2-1
clone_size: NA
v_call: TRBV4-2

cdr3_nt: TGTTCCAGCAGCTTAGAGGCGGGGTATGCTTTCTTT
cdr3_aa: CSSSLEAGYAFF
d_call: NA
j_call: TRBJ1-1
clone_size: NA
v_call: TRBV7-9

cdr3_nt: TGTGCCAGCCACAGGGGTACTGAAGCTTTCTTT
cdr3_aa: CASHRGTEAFF
d_call: TRBD1
j_call: TRBJ1-1
clone_size: NA
v_call: TRBV6-6

cdr3_nt: TGTGCCAGCAGTGAAGGGGAAGTGGGTACAGATACGCAGTATTTT
cdr3_aa: CASSEGEVGTDTQYF
d_call: NA
j_call: TRBJ2-3
clone_size: few
v_call: TRBV6-4

cdr3_nt: TGTGCCAGTATGGAGGGCGGAGGCAATCAGCCCCAGCATTTT
cdr3_aa: CASMEGGGNQPQHF
d_call: NA
j_call: TRBJ1-5
clone_size: NA
v_call: TRBV19

cdr3_nt: TGTGCCAGCTTGCCCCGCGGACAGCGTTACGAGCAGTACTTC
cdr3_aa: CASLPRGQRYEQYF
d_call: NA
j_call: TRBJ2-7
clone_size: few
v_call: TRBV5-4

cdr3_nt: TGTGCCAGCAGTGAATCTGTAGCGGGGGACCAAAATGAGCAGTTCTTC
cdr3_aa: CASSESVAGDQNEQFF
d_call: TRBD2
j_call: TRBJ2-1
clone_size: NA
v_call: TRBV25-1

cdr3_nt: TGTGCCAGCTCACCCGGGCTAGCCAACACTGAAGCTTTCTTT
cdr3_aa: CASSPGLANTEAFF
d_call: NA
j_call: TRBJ1-1
clone_size: NA
v_call: TRBV18

cdr3_nt: TGCGCCAGCAGCTTGGCTCGACAGGCTTCTAATGAAAAACTGTTTTTT
cdr3_aa: CASSLARQASNEKLFF
d_call: NA
j_call: TRBJ1-4
clone_size: once
v_call: TRBV5-1

cdr3_nt: TGTGCCAGCAGTGACGCGGCGAACACCGGGGAGCTGTTTTTT
cdr3_aa: CASSDAANTGELFF
d_call: NA
j_call: TRBJ2-2
clone_size: NA
v_call: TRBV2

cdr3_nt: TGTGCCAGCAGCTACGGGCACAGGGGACCCCTTGAAGCTTTCTTT
cdr3_aa: CASSYGHRGPLEAFF
d_call: TRBD1
j_call: TRBJ1-1
clone_size: once
v_call: TRBV5-4

cdr3_nt: TGTGCCAGCTGCAAAACGGACAGCATACACCCAGAGCAGTACTTC
cdr3_aa: CASCKTDSIHPEQYF
d_call: NA
j_call: TRBJ2-7
clone_size: NA
v_call: TRBV7-9

cdr3_nt: TGTGCCAGTAGTCCCTCCCAGCGGGCATACAATGAGCAGTTCTTC
cdr3_aa: CASSPSQRAYNEQFF
d_call: NA
j_call: TRBJ2-1
clone_size: NA
v_call: TRBV19

cdr3_nt: TGTGCCAGCAGTTCCTTTCCAGGGGGTTCCCACAATGAGCAGTTCTTC
cdr3_aa: CASSSFPGGSHNEQFF
d_call: TRBD1
j_call: TRBJ2-1
clone_size: NA
v_call: TRBV28